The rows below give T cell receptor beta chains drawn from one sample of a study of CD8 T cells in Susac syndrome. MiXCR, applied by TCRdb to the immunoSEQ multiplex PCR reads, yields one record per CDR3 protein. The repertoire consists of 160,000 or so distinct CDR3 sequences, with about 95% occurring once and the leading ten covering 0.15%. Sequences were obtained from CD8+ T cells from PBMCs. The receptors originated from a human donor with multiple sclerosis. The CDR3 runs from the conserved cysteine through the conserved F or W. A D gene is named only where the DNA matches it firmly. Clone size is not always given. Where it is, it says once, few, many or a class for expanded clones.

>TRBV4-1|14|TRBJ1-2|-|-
TGCGCCAGCAGCCAGGGAGGGCCTCGCTATGGCTACACCTTC
CASSQGGPRYGYTF
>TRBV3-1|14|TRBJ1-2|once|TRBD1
TGTGCCAGCAGCCCTGGGACAGGGGGCTATGGCTACACCTTC
CASSPGTGGYGYTF
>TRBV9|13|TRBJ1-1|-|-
TGTGCCAGCAGCGTTGGAGGGAGGGCTGAAGCTTTCTTT
CASSVGGRAEAFF
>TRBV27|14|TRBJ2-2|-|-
TGTGCCAGCAGTTTCGCAGGTCTTGCCGGGGAGCTGTTTTTT
CASSFAGLAGELFF
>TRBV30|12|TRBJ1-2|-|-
TGTGCCTGGGAGGACAGCCCCTATGGCTACACCTTC
CAWEDSPYGYTF
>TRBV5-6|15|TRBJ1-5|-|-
TGTGCCAGCAGCTTGGTAAGGGATGGCAATCAGCCCCAGCATTTT
CASSLVRDGNQPQHF
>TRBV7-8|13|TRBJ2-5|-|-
TGTGCCAGCAGCTTAAATGGCCGGGAGACCCAGTACTTC
CASSLNGRETQYF
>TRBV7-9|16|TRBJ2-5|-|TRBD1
TGTGCCAGCAGCTTAGCCTGGGACAGAAAACAAGAGACCCAGTACTTC
CASSLAWDRKQETQYF
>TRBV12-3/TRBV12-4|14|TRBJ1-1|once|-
TGTGCCAGCAGTTTAGAGGGGATGAACACTGAAGCTTTCTTT
CASSLEGMNTEAFF
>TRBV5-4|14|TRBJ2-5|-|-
TGTGCCAGCAGCTCACCTAGTGAGCGGGAGACCCAGTACTTC
CASSSPSERETQYF
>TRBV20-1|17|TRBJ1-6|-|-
TGCAGTGCTAGAGATCAGGCAGAAGGCTCCTATAATTCACCCCTCCACTTT
CSARDQAEGSYNSPLHF
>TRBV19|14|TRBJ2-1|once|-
TGTGCCAGTACGAGGGCGAGCTCCTACAATGAGCAGTTCTTC
CASTRASSYNEQFF
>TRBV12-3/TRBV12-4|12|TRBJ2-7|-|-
TGTGCCAGTGGTGGGGGGAGCTACGAGCAGTACTTC
CASGGGSYEQYF
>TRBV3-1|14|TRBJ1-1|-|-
TGTGCCAGCAGCCAAGATTACCCGAACACTGAAGCTTTCTTT
CASSQDYPNTEAFF
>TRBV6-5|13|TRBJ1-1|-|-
TGTGCCAGCAGTTATGGGGGTAACACTGAAGCTTTCTTT
CASSYGGNTEAFF
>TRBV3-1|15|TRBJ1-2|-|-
TGTGCCAGCAGCTTTTCCGGGGACGGCGAGCGGGGCTACACCTTC
CASSFSGDGERGYTF
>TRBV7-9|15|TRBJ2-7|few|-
TGTGCCAGCAGCTTAGAGACAGCCTACTCCTACGAGCAGTACTTC
CASSLETAYSYEQYF
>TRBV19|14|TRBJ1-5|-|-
TGTGCCAGTATCGACCGAGACAGAAATCAGCCCCAGCATTTT
CASIDRDRNQPQHF
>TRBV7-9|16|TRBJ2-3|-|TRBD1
TGTGCCAGCAGCAACCTCCGGGACAGGGAGGGAGATACGCAGTATTTT
CASSNLRDREGDTQYF
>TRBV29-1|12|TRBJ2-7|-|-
TGCAGCGCTGTAGACAGTACCTACGAGCAGTACTTC
CSAVDSTYEQYF
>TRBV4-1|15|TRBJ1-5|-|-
TGCGCCAGCAGCCAAGATACAGGGAGTAATCAGCCCCAGCATTTT
CASSQDTGSNQPQHF
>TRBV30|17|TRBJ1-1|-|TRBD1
TGTGCCTGGGTCCAGTTCCGGGACAGGGGGCATGACACTGAAGCTTTCTTT
CAWVQFRDRGHDTEAFF
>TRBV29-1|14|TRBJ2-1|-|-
TGCAGCGTTGAAACCAGGACCGATAGGGGTGAGCAGTTCTTC
CSVETRTDRGEQFF
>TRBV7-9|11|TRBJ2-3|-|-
TGTGCCGGAGGGAGCACAGATACGCAGTATTTT
CAGGSTDTQYF
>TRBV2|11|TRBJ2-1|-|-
TGTGCCAGCAACAGAAGGGATGAGCAGTTCTTC
CASNRRDEQFF
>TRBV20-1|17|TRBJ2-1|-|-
TGCAGTGCTAGACCACTTTTTGGGACGAGCTCCTACAATGAGCAGTTCTTC
CSARPLFGTSSYNEQFF
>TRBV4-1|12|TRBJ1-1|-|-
TGCGCCAGCAGCCAAGTTGGCGAGGAAGCTTTCTTT
CASSQVGEEAFF
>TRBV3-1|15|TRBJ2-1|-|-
TGTGCCAGCAGCCCTAGCTGGGGCTCCTACAATGAGCAGTTCTTC
CASSPSWGSYNEQFF
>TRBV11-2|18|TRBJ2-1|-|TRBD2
TGTGCCAGCACCCCCGGGGAAGCGGGGGGAAGCTCCTACAATGAGCAGTTCTTC
CASTPGEAGGSSYNEQFF
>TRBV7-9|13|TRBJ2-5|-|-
TGTGCCAGCAGCTTAGGTATCTCGGAGACCCAGTACTTC
CASSLGISETQYF
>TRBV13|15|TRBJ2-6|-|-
TGTGCCAGCAGCTCGAGGGGGACTGGGGCCAACGTCCTGACTTTC
CASSSRGTGANVLTF
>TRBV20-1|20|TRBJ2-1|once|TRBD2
TGCAGTGCTAGGGCCCCCTTACTAGCGGGGGGGACCCACTCCTACAATGAGCAGTTCTTC
CSARAPLLAGGTHSYNEQFF
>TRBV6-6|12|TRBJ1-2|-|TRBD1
TGTGCCAGCAGTTACGCGGACAGGGTCTGCACCTTC
CASSYADRVCTF
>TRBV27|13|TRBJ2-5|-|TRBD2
TGTGCCAGCTCCCTAGCGGATGAAGAGACCCAGTACTTC
CASSLADEETQYF
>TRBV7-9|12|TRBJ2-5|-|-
TGTGCCAGCAGCTCGATGGGGGAGACCCAGTACTTC
CASSSMGETQYF
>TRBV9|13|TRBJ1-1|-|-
TGTGCCAGCGGGGTCGCAGAAAACACTGAAGCTTTCTTT
CASGVAENTEAFF
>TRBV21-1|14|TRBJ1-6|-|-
TGTGCCAGCAGCAGCGGGACGGATAATTCACCCCTCCACTTT
CASSSGTDNSPLHF
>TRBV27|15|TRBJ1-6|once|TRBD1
TGTGCCAGCAGTTTAGAGGGCAGGGGGAATTCACCCCTCCACTTT
CASSLEGRGNSPLHF
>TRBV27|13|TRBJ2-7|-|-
TGTGCCAGCAGTTTATCCAGCACCTACGAGCAGTACTTC
CASSLSSTYEQYF
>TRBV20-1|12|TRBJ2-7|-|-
TGCAGTGCTAGGGACAGCTTCTACGAGCAGTACTTC
CSARDSFYEQYF
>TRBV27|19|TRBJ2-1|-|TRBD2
TGTGCCAGCAGTCCTCCGGGACTAGCGGGGTTCTACTCCTACAATGAGCAGTTCTTC
CASSPPGLAGFYSYNEQFF
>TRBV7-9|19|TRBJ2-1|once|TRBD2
TGTGCCAGCAGCTCGACTAGCGGGGGGGCCCGTGATCTCCACAATGAGCAGTTCTTC
CASSSTSGGARDLHNEQFF